The 11 T cell receptor beta chains reported below all come from one sample, sequenced in a study of CD8+ T cells in alopecia areata. The treatment is: oral pan-JAK inhibitor, 5-10 mg twice daily. Reverse transcription of extracted RNA yielded cDNA, which provided the sequencing template. TCRdb's copy holds only in-frame clones and misses some; the assay was immunoSEQ multiplex PCR. The table shows 200,000 to 250,000 clones, with about two fifths occurring only once. This specimen was CD4+ T cells sorted from blood, taken between weeks 30 and 35, from a patient treated with tofacitinib. The receptors derive from a human donor with alopecia areata.

The chain joins TRBV27 to TRBJ1-6; TRBD1 matches 9 bases. CDR1 is MNHEY, CDR2 SMNVEV, per germline (reference sequence). The length of the CDR3 is 15 residues. V was clipped by 6 bases and J by 10 bases; unmatched bases: 10. CDR3 amino acids: CASRSGQGYSSPLHF. CDR3 DNA: TGTGCCAGCAGGTCAGGACAGGGGTACTCCTCACCCCTCCACTTT.

The J gene is TRBJ2-2, the V gene TRBV29-1; the D call may be TRBD1 or TRBD2 (5 bases each). This CDR3 has 12 residues. The V gene's germline CDR1 is SQVTM and CDR2 ANQGSEA. V was pared by 6 bases and J by 9 bases, with 14 bases between. The CDR3 sequence is CSVGTSRRELFF. CDR3 bases: TGCAGCGTAGGGACCTCGAGAAGGGAGCTGTTTTTT.

The chain joins TRBV7-9 to TRBJ2-2; 10 bases align to TRBD2. V was clipped by 5 bases and J by 4 bases; unmatched bases: 13. The CDR3 totals 18 residues. Germline CDR1 SEHNR, CDR2 FQNEAQ (reference sequence). Written as DNA, the CDR3 is TGTGCCAGCAGCCCACTAGCGGGGACAGCCCTTTCCACCGGGGAGCTGTTTTTT. Translating it yields CASSPLAGTALSTGELFF.

The chain uses TRBV20-1 and TRBJ1-2; D unresolved. Germline lookup yields CDR1 DFQATT and CDR2 SNEGSKA (reference sequence). V lost 3 bases to trimming and J lost 4 bases, with 3 bases between them. This CDR3 has 10 amino acids. The CDR3 nucleotides are TGCAGTGCTAGTTCCTATGGCTACACCTTC. Translated: CSASSYGYTF.

This chain joins TRBV5-1 and TRBJ2-2, with 8 positions matching TRBD2. The trim removed 0 bases at V and 1 base at J, leaving 5 bases unmatched. This CDR3 is 17 amino acids long. The germline CDR1 and CDR2 sequences are SGHRS and YFSETQ. CDR3 in amino acids: CASSLALSGVNTGELFF. DNA of the CDR3: TGCGCCAGCAGCTTGGCTCTTAGCGGGGTGAACACCGGGGAGCTGTTTTTT.

This chain connects TRBV30 to TRBJ1-2, with D unresolved. The CDR3 has 13 residues. Trimming removed 8 bases from V and 10 bases from J, with 23 bases in between. Germline V gives CDR1 GTSNPN, CDR2 SVGIG (reference sequence). CDR3 in amino acids: CARSREGPEVYTF. CDR3 DNA sequence: TGTGCCAGATCCAGAGAGGGTCCAGAAGTCTACACCTTC. Variable domain in full (rest from reference TRBV30 and TRBJ1-2): SQTIHQWPATLVQPVGSPLSLECTVEGTSNPNLYWYRQAAGRGLQLLFYSVGIGQISSEVPQNLSASRPQDRQFILSSKKLLLSDSGFYLCARSREGPEVYTFGSGTRLTVV.

The chain joins TRBV7-2 to TRBJ1-2; unclear D gene. This CDR3 has 14 amino acids. Between the trimmed V and J ends, which lost 2 bases and 0 bases, there was a span of 7 bases. Per the germline V gene, CDR1 is SGHTA and CDR2 is FQGNSA. The CDR3 sequence: CASSLNDANYGYTF. Here the CDR3 DNA reads TGTGCCAGCAGCTTAAATGATGCTAACTATGGCTACACCTTC.

This rearrangement joins TRBV11-2 to TRBJ1-2; tentative D call: TRBD1 (5 bases). V lost 1 base to trimming and J lost 7 bases, with 13 bases between them. This CDR3 region has 14 residues. From germline, CDR1 is SGHAT and CDR2 FQNNGV. The DNA for the CDR3 is TGTGCCAGCAGCTTAGCTGGGACGGGCCTTGGCTACACCTTC. It yields the protein CASSLAGTGLGYTF.

The chain links TRBV29-1 to TRBJ2-1, with 7 bases lining up with TRBD2. The CDR3 has 15 residues. Germline-derived CDR1 and CDR2 are SQVTM and ANQGSEA. The V gene end was trimmed by 4 bases and the J gene end by 5 bases; junction bases not matched to a gene: 11. As DNA, the CDR3 is TGCAGCGTTGTAGAAAGTTGGGGAGGGGACAATGAGCAGTTCTTC. This codes for CSVVESWGGDNEQFF.

This clone appeared a few times. The V and J genes are TRBV29-1 and TRBJ1-2; D gene ambiguous. Trimming cost V 5 bases and J 7 bases, with 14 bases left between them. The V gene's germline CDR1 is SQVTM and CDR2 ANQGSEA. CDR3 size: 12 residues. The chain's CDR3 is CSVKTRVGGYTF. CDR3 coding DNA: TGCAGCGTTAAAACGAGGGTCGGTGGCTACACCTTC.

This clone was observed a few times. The V call is TRBV6-6, the J call TRBJ1-4; no clear D gene. The CDR3 has 13 residues. V was cut by 0 bases and J by 10 bases, with 9 bases left in between. CDR1 is MNHNY, CDR2 SVGAGI, per germline (reference sequence). The CDR3 bases are TGTGCCAGCAGTTACTCCTCCGGCCGAAAACTGTTTTTT. Its translation: CASSYSSGRKLFF.